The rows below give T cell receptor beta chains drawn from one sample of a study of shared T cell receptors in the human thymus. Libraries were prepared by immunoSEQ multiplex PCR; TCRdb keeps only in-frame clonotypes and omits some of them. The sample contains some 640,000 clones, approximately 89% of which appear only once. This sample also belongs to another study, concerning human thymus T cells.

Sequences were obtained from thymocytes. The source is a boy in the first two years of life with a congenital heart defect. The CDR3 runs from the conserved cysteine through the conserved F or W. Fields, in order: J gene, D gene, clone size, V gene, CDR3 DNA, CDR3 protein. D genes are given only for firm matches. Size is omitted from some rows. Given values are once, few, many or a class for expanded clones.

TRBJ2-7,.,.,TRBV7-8,TGTGCCAGCAGCTTAGAGATCCTACGTTCCGGGGGTTGGTACGAGCAGTACTTC,CASSLEILRSGGWYEQYF
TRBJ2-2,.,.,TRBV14,TGTGCCAGCAGCCAAGGGAGCTCGAATAGGGGGGAGCTGTTTTTT,CASSQGSSNRGELFF
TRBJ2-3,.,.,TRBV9,TGTGCCAGCAGCGCGCGGGGGCAAAACACAGATACGCAGTATTTT,CASSARGQNTDTQYF
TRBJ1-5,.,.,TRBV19,TGTGCCAGTACCGGTTTAAAGGACGGGAAGTATCAGCCCCAGCATTTT,CASTGLKDGKYQPQHF
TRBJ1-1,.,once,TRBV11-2,TGTGCCAGCAGCCTAGCTACGACTGAAGCTTTCTTT,CASSLATTEAFF
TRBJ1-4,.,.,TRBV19,TGTGCCAGTAGCCACCCCGCGGTTGGGGAAAAACTGTTTTTT,CASSHPAVGEKLFF
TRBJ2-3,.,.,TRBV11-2,TGTGCCAGCAGCCCCCCATCCAACACAGATACGCAGTATTTT,CASSPPSNTDTQYF
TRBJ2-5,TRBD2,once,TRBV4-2,TGTGCCAGCAGCCAAGAAGCGGGGGGGCGGCAAGAGACCCAGTACTTC,CASSQEAGGRQETQYF
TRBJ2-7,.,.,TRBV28,TGTGCCAGCAGGATGAGTGAGGAGGGTCCCCACGAGCAGTACTTC,CASRMSEEGPHEQYF
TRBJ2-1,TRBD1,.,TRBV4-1,TGCGCCAGCAGCATGGGACAGGGTTTCGCCGAGCAGTTCTTC,CASSMGQGFAEQFF
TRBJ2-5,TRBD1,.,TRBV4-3,TGCGCCAGCAGCCAAGAGACAGGGGAGGAGACCCAGTACTTC,CASSQETGEETQYF
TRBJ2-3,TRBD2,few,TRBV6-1,TGTGCCAGCAGTGAAGCGGGTAGCGGGAAGGGGGGAGATACGCAGTATTTT,CASSEAGSGKGGDTQYF
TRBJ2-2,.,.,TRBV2,TGTGCCAGCAGTGAAGGTGGCGGCAACACCGGGGAGCTGTTTTTT,CASSEGGGNTGELFF
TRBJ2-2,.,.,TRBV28,TGTGCCAGCAGTTTAATTCGGGGGAACACCGGGGAGCTGTTTTTT,CASSLIRGNTGELFF
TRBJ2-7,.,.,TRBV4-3,TGCGCCAGCAGCTCCGGACATCTCTCCTACGAGCAGTACTTC,CASSSGHLSYEQYF
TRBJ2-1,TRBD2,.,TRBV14,TGTGCCAGCAGCCAAGCCCCTAGCGGGAAGATCTCCTACAATGAGCAGTTCTTC,CASSQAPSGKISYNEQFF
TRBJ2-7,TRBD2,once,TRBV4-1,TGCGCCAGCAGCCCGCGGGGACTAGCGGGAGTAGGAGCAACCTACGAGCAGTACTTC,CASSPRGLAGVGATYEQYF
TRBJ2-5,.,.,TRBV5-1,TGCGCCAGCAGCCTGGACCCCCCGGACAGAGCCCAAGAGACCCAGTACTTC,CASSLDPPDRAQETQYF
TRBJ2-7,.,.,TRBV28,TGTGCCAGCAGTAATGGGGGCGGTTACGAGCAGTACTTC,CASSNGGGYEQYF
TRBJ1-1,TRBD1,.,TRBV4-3,TGCGCCAGCTCGGGACAGCAAAACACTGAAGCTTTCTTT,CASSGQQNTEAFF
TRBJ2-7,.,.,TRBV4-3,TGCGCCAGCAGCCAAGACCCAGTTGGGCAGTTCATGTACGAGCAGTACTTC,CASSQDPVGQFMYEQYF
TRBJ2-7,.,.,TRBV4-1,TGCGCCAGCAGCCCCCCCCTCGCCGGCAGGGAATCCTACGAGCAGTACTTC,CASSPPLAGRESYEQYF
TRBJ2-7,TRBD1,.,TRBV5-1,TGCGCCAGCAGCTTCCGGGACAGGGGGCTCTACGAGCAGTACTTC,CASSFRDRGLYEQYF
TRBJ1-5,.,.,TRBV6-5,TGTGCCAGCAGTACAGGTTTACAGCCCCAGCATTTT,CASSTGLQPQHF
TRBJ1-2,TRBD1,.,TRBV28,TGTGCCAGCAGTCCGCCAGGACAGGGCAACTATGGCTACACCTTC,CASSPPGQGNYGYTF
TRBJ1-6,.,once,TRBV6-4,TGTGCCAGCAGTCGCAGAAAAGAAGGACAGTTGAATTCACCCCTCCACTTT,CASSRRKEGQLNSPLHF
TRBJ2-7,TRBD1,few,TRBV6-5,TGTGCCAGCAGTTCCGGGACAGGGGATTCCTACGAGCAGTACTTC,CASSSGTGDSYEQYF